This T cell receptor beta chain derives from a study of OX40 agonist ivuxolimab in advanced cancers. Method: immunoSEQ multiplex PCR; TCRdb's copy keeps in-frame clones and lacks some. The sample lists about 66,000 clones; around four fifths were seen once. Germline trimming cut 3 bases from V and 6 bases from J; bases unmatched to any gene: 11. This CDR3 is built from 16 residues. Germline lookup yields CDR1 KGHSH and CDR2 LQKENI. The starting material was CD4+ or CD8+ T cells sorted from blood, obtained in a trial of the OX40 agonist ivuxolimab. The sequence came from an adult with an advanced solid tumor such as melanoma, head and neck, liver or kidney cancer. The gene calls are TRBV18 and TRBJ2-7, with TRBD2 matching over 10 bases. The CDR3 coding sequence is TGTGCCAGCTCACCCCTAGCGGGAGACATTGTAGGCGAGCAGTACTTC. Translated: CASSPLAGDIVGEQYF.